Each of the 25 T cell receptor beta chains below was sequenced from the same sample in a study of blood T cell repertoires in COVID-19. The protocol was immunoSEQ multiplex PCR, while the TCRdb copy is restricted to in-frame clones and leaves out a portion. The sample comprises about 160,000 clones, roughly 84% of which are singletons, and around 18% rests with the top ten. Input material: PBMCs or T cells enriched from blood (not recorded which). The receptor set was obtained from a man between 60 and 75 years old who had recovered from COVID-19.

The sample holds one count of this clone. The chain joins TRBV12-3 or TRBV12-4 to TRBJ2-4, with 7 nucleotides matching TRBD1. Trimming took 6 bases from V and 13 from J; bases not matched to a gene: 6. CDR3 length: 11 residues. This chain's CDR3 is CASSSGQAQYF. The CDR3 DNA is TGTGCCAGCAGCTCCGGACAGGCACAGTACTTC.

The chain couples TRBV2 to TRBJ2-4; 10 bases match TRBD2. The V segment lost 6 bases and the J segment 7 bases; nucleotides outside the gene matches: 9. From germline, CDR1 is SNHLY and CDR2 FYNNEI. This CDR3 is 15 amino acids long. CDR3 in DNA: TGTGCCAGCAGAAAAGAAGCGGGAGGGGGGAACATTCAGTACTTC. It specifies CASRKEAGGGNIQYF.

The table lists this clone with a few counts. V usage is TRBV28 and J usage is TRBJ1-2; D unresolved. The CDR3 consists of 12 residues. Per germline, CDR1 MDHEN and CDR2 SYDVKM. V dropped 7 bases and J dropped 6 bases, with 12 bases sitting between them. The CDR3 DNA sequence: TGTGCCAGCACCCCCCGAGGGCATGGCTACACCTTC. Protein product: CASTPRGHGYTF.

This clone was picked up one time. The genes are TRBV6-1 and TRBJ1-6; no clear D gene. The CDR3 is 15 residues long. Between the trimmed V and J ends, which lost 1 base and 9 bases, there was a span of 13 bases. The V gene's germline CDR1 is MNHNS and CDR2 SASEGT. Written as DNA, the CDR3 is TGTGCCAGCAGTGAAGACAGCGGGAGTGCTTCACCCCTCCACTTT. Protein product: CASSEDSGSASPLHF.

V and J are TRBV20-1 and TRBJ2-1; no firm D call. The V and J ends lost 3 bases and 0 bases respectively, with 9 bases between them. Germline lookup yields CDR1 DFQATT and CDR2 SNEGSKA (reference sequence). The CDR3 runs 14 residues. CDR3 protein: CSASRSSSYNEQFF. The CDR3 DNA is TGCAGTGCTAGTAGGTCTAGCTCCTACAATGAGCAGTTCTTC.

The V call is TRBV30, the J call TRBJ1-5; D remains unclear. The CDR3 runs 11 residues. Germline V lookup: CDR1 GTSNPN, CDR2 SVGIG (reference sequence). CDR3 nucleotide sequence: TGTCACCTCTATAGCAATCAGCCCCAGCATTTT. As protein: CHLYSNQPQHF.

The gene calls are TRBV12-5 and TRBJ1-5; D is ambiguous. The CDR3 has 14 amino acids. V lost 2 bases, J lost 4 bases, and 9 bases lay in between. Germline loops: CDR1 LGHNT, CDR2 FRNRAP. For the CDR3, the DNA is TGTGCTAGTGGTTTGTGGCCCGGGAATCAGCCCCAGCATTTT. Translation: CASGLWPGNQPQHF.

This sequence joins TRBV28 and TRBJ2-1; D is unresolved. Germline CDR1 and CDR2: MDHEN and SYDVKM. With 3 bases removed from V and 4 bases from J, the gap between germline ends came to 13 bases. CDR3 length: 15 amino acids. CDR3 coding DNA: TGTGCCAGCAGTTTCTTCCCGAGACATTACAATGAGCAGTTCTTC. It specifies CASSFFPRHYNEQFF.

The rearrangement uses TRBV16 and TRBJ1-1; a weak D match, TRBD1 (5 bases). Deletions cut 6 bases from V and 2 bases from J, with 10 bases between. The CDR3 sequence is 13 residues long. Germline V lookup: CDR1 KGHSY, CDR2 FQNENV. The CDR3 DNA follows: TGTGCCAGCAGATCGACAGCTAACACTGAAGCTTTCTTT. This encodes CASRSTANTEAFF.

With regard to this clone: The same CDR3 also results from other DNA sequences found in this sample. The chain combines TRBV5-1 with TRBJ2-5; the match to TRBD2 covers 7 bases. Trimming took 3 bases from V and 1 from J; bases not matched to a gene: 3. CDR1 is SGHRS and CDR2 is YFSETQ in the germline V gene. This CDR3 is 14 amino acids long. For the CDR3, the DNA is TGCGCCAGCAGCTCCCCGGGGGGCCAAGAGACCCAGTACTTC. Its translation: CASSSPGGQETQYF.

The chain employs TRBV5-1 and TRBJ2-7; 7 nucleotides agree with TRBD1. Germline CDR1 reads SGHRS; CDR2 reads YFSETQ. This CDR3 is built from 13 residues. Trimming cost V 4 bases and J 12 bases; bases outside gene matches: 13. The CDR3 spells CASSGTDFAYTYF. In nucleotides, the CDR3 is TGCGCCAGCAGCGGGACAGATTTTGCCTACACGTACTTC.

This clone occurred a few times. This chain joins TRBV9 and TRBJ2-3, with TRBD2 matching 9 bases. V trimming: 3 bases; J trimming: 11 bases; junction bases outside the gene matches: 4. This CDR3 has 12 residues. Germline CDR1 reads SGDLS; CDR2 reads YYNGEE. In nucleotides, the CDR3 is TGTGCCAGCAGCGGGACAGCGGGAGGGCAGTATTTT. This encodes CASSGTAGGQYF.

The rearrangement joins TRBV3-1 (or the pseudogene TRBV3-2) to TRBJ1-3; TRBD1 might be the D (5 bases). The V gene lost 4 bases and the J gene lost 3 bases, with 13 bases spanning the gap. Germline V lookup: CDR1 LGHDT, CDR2 YNNKEL (reference sequence). This CDR3 is built from 15 residues. Here the CDR3 DNA reads TGTGCCAGCAGCCCAGGGTTTTCGGATGGAAACACCATATATTTT. Translating it yields CASSPGFSDGNTIYF.

This rearrangement joins TRBV9 to TRBJ2-4, with 7 bases aligning to TRBD1. CDR1 is SGDLS, CDR2 YYNGEE, per germline. The V and J ends lost 4 bases and 5 bases, in that order; junction bases with no gene match: 9. The CDR3 contains 15 residues. CDR3 DNA sequence: TGTGCCAGCAGCAAAGGGCACAGGGGACAAAACATTCAGTACTTC. This encodes CASSKGHRGQNIQYF.

This chain joins TRBV29-1 and TRBJ2-6; TRBD1 might be the D (5 bases). From germline, CDR1 is SQVTM and CDR2 ANQGSEA. The CDR3 sequence is 17 residues long. Trimming pared 4 bases from V and 0 bases from J, leaving 16 bases between. The DNA for the CDR3 is TGCAGCGTTGCTGGGGCAGGTTCCCGCTCTGGGGCCAACGTCCTGACTTTC. This translates into CSVAGAGSRSGANVLTF.

J is TRBJ2-3 and V is TRBV21-1; the DNA was not used to check the table's D call, TRBD2. TRBV21-1 is a pseudogene. This CDR3 has 15 amino acids. The CDR3 DNA is TGTGCCAGCAGCTTTCCGGGAGCTAGCACAGATACGCAGTATTTT. Encoded protein: CASSFPGASTDTQYF.

This chain uses TRBV10-3 with TRBJ1-1, with a weak D call TRBD1 (5 bases). Per the germline V gene, CDR1 is ENHRY and CDR2 is SYGVKD. The CDR3 consists of 14 residues. V was clipped by 8 bases and J by 1 base, with 14 bases between them. CDR3 sequence reads: CAICADRQNTEAFF. The CDR3 bases are TGTGCCATCTGCGCAGACAGACAGAACACTGAAGCTTTCTTT.

V usage is TRBV7-3 and J usage is TRBJ2-2; D is undetermined. The CDR3 loop spans 16 amino acids. V was cut by 1 base and J by 1 base, with 10 bases left in between. Germline V gene sequence: CDR1 SGHTA, CDR2 FQGTGA. CDR3: CASSLMSVRNTGELFF. The DNA for the CDR3 is TGTGCCAGCAGCTTAATGAGCGTAAGGAACACCGGGGAGCTGTTTTTT.

The J gene is TRBJ2-5, the V gene TRBV28; 7 nucleotides align to TRBD2. Per the germline V gene, CDR1 is MDHEN and CDR2 is SYDVKM. The J segment lost 4 bases and the V segment lost 4 bases, leaving 12 bases of the junction unmatched. The CDR3 consists of 16 residues. The CDR3 DNA reads TGTGCCAGCAGTTCCGCGGCGGGAGTGGTCTCAGAGACCCAGTACTTC. Protein sequence: CASSSAAGVVSETQYF.

The chain employs TRBV6-2 or TRBV6-3 and TRBJ2-3; TRBD1 matches 9 bases. Trimming took 5 bases from V and 1 from J; bases not matched to a gene: 10. The CDR3 contains 17 residues. Germline assignment: CDR1 MNHEY and CDR2 SVGEGT. CDR3 protein: CASSTGGFGLGTDTQYF. The CDR3 nucleotides are TGTGCCAGCAGTACAGGGGGCTTTGGACTAGGCACAGATACGCAGTATTTT.

V is TRBV28 and J is TRBJ2-2, with 10 bases matching TRBD1. The CDR3 is 18 amino acids. Trimming cost V 6 bases and J 1 base; bases outside gene matches: 11. The V gene's germline CDR1 is MDHEN and CDR2 SYDVKM. The CDR3 loop is CASSLPLGQGGNTGELFF. In DNA, the CDR3 is TGTGCCAGCAGCTTACCCCTTGGACAGGGGGGGAACACCGGGGAGCTGTTTTTT. Filled out from reference TRBV28 and TRBJ2-2, the complete variable domain reads DVKVTQSSRYLVKRTGEKVFLECVQDMDHENMFWYRQDPGLGLRLIYFSYDVKMKEKGDIPEGYSVSREKKERFSLILESASTNQTSMYLCASSLPLGQGGNTGELFFGEGSRLTVL.

This clone was found once. The chain employs TRBV5-1 and TRBJ1-1; no reliable D call. Looked up from germline, CDR1 is SGHRS and CDR2 is YFSETQ. V was pared by 2 bases and J by 4 bases, with 12 bases between. This CDR3 comprises 14 residues. CDR3 loop: CASSFLRLGTEAFF. The CDR3 bases are TGCGCCAGCAGCTTTTTGAGACTGGGCACTGAAGCTTTCTTT.

The chain links TRBV19 to TRBJ1-4; TRBD1 matches at 10 bases. Trimming removed 5 bases from V and 5 bases from J; junction bases left unmatched: 5. The germline gives CDR1 LNHDA, CDR2 SQIVND (reference sequence). CDR3 size: 15 residues. The CDR3 DNA reads as TGTGCCAGTAGTGCGAGGACAGGGGGAAATGAAAAACTGTTTTTT. The encoded protein is CASSARTGGNEKLFF.

This chain joins TRBV29-1 and TRBJ2-6, with D hard to call. Germline lookup yields CDR1 SQVTM and CDR2 ANQGSEA. Trimming shortened V by 4 bases and J by 2 bases, and 9 bases separated the two germline ends. The CDR3 has 14 residues. The CDR3 DNA reads as TGCAGCGTTGCTCCTACCGCTGGGGCCAACGTCCTGACTTTC. Its translation is CSVAPTAGANVLTF.

The chain carries TRBV6-5 and TRBJ2-1; D unclear. Germline CDR1 MNHEY, CDR2 SVGAGI. CDR3 length equals 13 residues. The V and J ends lost 7 bases and 6 bases respectively, with 13 bases between them. For the CDR3, the DNA is TGTGCCAGCACCGATCTGGGCCTCAATGAGCAGTTCTTC. Its translation: CASTDLGLNEQFF.